Listed below are T cell receptor beta chains from one sample, sequenced in a study of blood T cells in healthy people across ages. TCRdb processed the 5' RACE reads anew with MiXCR; each CDR3 protein has one entry. The sample has hundreds of thousands of distinct CDR3 sequences, 40% to 65% seen once. Sequencing input: blood. These receptors all come from a woman at least 80 years old in good health. Both conserved end residues are part of each CDR3. The D gene is left open where the match is weak. Size is stated for part of the rows, as once, few or many counts, or as a class when the clone is expanded.

d_call	v_call	clone_size	j_call	cdr3_length	cdr3_aa	cdr3_nt
.	TRBV12-3/TRBV12-4	many	TRBJ2-6	18	CASSLSGRVRSGANVLTF	TGTGCCAGCAGTTTATCCGGCAGAGTCCGCTCTGGGGCCAACGTCCTGACTTTC
TRBD2	TRBV12-3/TRBV12-4	many	TRBJ2-3	15	CASMRGGRGTDTQYF	TGTGCCAGCATGCGGGGGGGCCGGGGAACAGATACGCAGTATTTT
TRBD1	TRBV7-9	.	TRBJ1-2	15	CASSPRTGAVYGYTF	TGTGCCAGCAGCCCCCGAACAGGGGCCGTCTATGGCTACACCTTC
.	TRBV5-1	few	TRBJ1-3	16	CASSLAGGPSGNTIYF	TGCGCCAGCAGCTTGGCCGGTGGGCCCTCTGGAAACACCATATATTTT
TRBD2	TRBV12-3/TRBV12-4	few	TRBJ2-7	14	CASSSGGPWVDQYF	TGTGCCAGCAGTTCGGGGGGGCCCTGGGTGGACCAGTACTTC
TRBD2	TRBV27	.	TRBJ2-7	14	CASSFGRGYYEQYF	TGTGCCAGCAGTTTTGGGAGGGGATATTACGAGCAGTACTTC
.	TRBV12-3/TRBV12-4	.	TRBJ2-1	13	CASSSGMGYEQFF	TGTGCCAGCAGCTCCGGGATGGGTTATGAGCAGTTCTTC
.	TRBV9	many	TRBJ2-6	17	CASSVATTGMGANVLTF	TGTGCCAGCAGCGTAGCTACAACCGGAATGGGGGCCAACGTCCTGACTTTC
.	TRBV29-1	.	TRBJ1-5	15	CSVEGEEGGNQPQHF	TGCAGCGTTGAAGGGGAGGAGGGGGGCAATCAGCCCCAGCATTTT
TRBD1	TRBV29-1	.	TRBJ1-1	14	CSVEGRGRFTEAFF	TGCAGCGTTGAAGGAAGGGGGCGTTTCACTGAAGCTTTCTTT
TRBD1	TRBV5-1	.	TRBJ2-4	17	CASSLDPADRVRNIQYF	TGCGCCAGCAGCTTGGATCCGGCGGACAGGGTGAGGAACATTCAGTACTTC
TRBD1	TRBV5-6	.	TRBJ2-7	14	CASRGGQASYEQYF	TGTGCCAGCAGAGGGGGACAGGCCTCCTACGAGCAGTACTTC
TRBD1	TRBV11-2	.	TRBJ2-5	14	CASSRQGHQETQYF	TGTGCCAGCAGCCGACAGGGGCACCAAGAGACCCAGTACTTC
TRBD1	TRBV18	.	TRBJ2-1	15	CASSRSGTDYNEQFF	TGTGCCAGCTCACGCTCCGGGACAGACTACAATGAGCAGTTCTTC
.	TRBV20-1	.	TRBJ2-7	14	CSARLGRGSLEQYF	TGCAGTGCTAGACTCGGGAGAGGAAGCTTGGAGCAGTACTTC
.	TRBV7-2	many	TRBJ2-4	12	CASSLTSAIQYF	TGTGCCAGCAGCTTGACTTCGGCCATTCAGTACTTC
.	TRBV6-5	.	TRBJ2-1	16	CASSYSRPRSGNEQFF	TGTGCCAGCAGTTACTCCCGACCCCGGTCGGGCAATGAGCAGTTCTTC
.	TRBV7-9	few	TRBJ1-3	15	CASSQDWSSGNTIYF	TGTGCCAGCAGCCAAGACTGGAGCTCTGGAAACACCATATATTTT
TRBD1	TRBV12-3/TRBV12-4	few	TRBJ2-1	15	CASSTTGTELNEQFF	TGTGCCAGCAGTACAACCGGGACAGAGCTCAATGAGCAGTTCTTC
TRBD2	TRBV12-3/TRBV12-4	.	TRBJ2-1	13	CATTPGGTYEQFF	TGTGCCACCACCCCGGGGGGTACCTACGAGCAGTTCTTC
TRBD1	TRBV27	few	TRBJ1-5	16	CASSLSGTGVNQPQHF	TGTGCCAGCAGTTTATCGGGGACAGGGGTCAATCAGCCCCAGCATTTT
TRBD2	TRBV20-1	.	TRBJ2-1	16	CSARAPAGGIYNEQFF	TGCAGTGCTAGAGCCCCAGCGGGGGGTATCTACAATGAGCAGTTCTTC
.	TRBV7-9	few	TRBJ1-1	14	CASSLLTVNTEAFF	TGTGCCAGCAGCCTCTTGACAGTGAACACTGAAGCTTTCTTT
.	TRBV5-5	.	TRBJ1-1	16	CASSIRTGVMNTEAFF	TGTGCCAGCAGCATAAGGACGGGGGTCATGAACACTGAAGCTTTCTTT
TRBD1	TRBV10-3	many	TRBJ1-5	15	CAISDGTGVGQPQHF	TGTGCCATCAGTGACGGGACAGGGGTCGGTCAGCCCCAGCATTTT
TRBD1	TRBV19	.	TRBJ1-6	14	CASNRQGGNSPLHF	TGTGCCAGTAACCGACAGGGGGGTAATTCACCCCTCCACTTT
.	TRBV7-2	.	TRBJ2-3	15	CASSQGGGHPDTQYF	TGTGCCAGCAGCCAAGGCGGGGGCCACCCAGATACGCAGTATTTT
.	TRBV30	.	TRBJ2-3	14	CAWSVGRASERGYF	TGTGCCTGGAGTGTTGGCAGGGCCAGCGAGAGAGGGTATTTT